The TCR beta chain under discussion was sequenced for a study of T cell repertoires in cytomegalovirus infection. As for the study in general: It was the public TCR beta signatures that indicated both CMV infection and matching HLA type. Regarding the study as a whole: Carriers of CMV plus the relevant HLA were identified by cumulative public TCR beta family frequency. Clonotype analysis showed dominance of the ex vivo response by HLA-C-restricted CMV-specific TCR beta clonotypes.

On this clonotype: The antigen is unknown.

TCRdb itself ran the reads through MiXCR, one entry per CDR3 protein. The profile shows about 530,000 distinct CDR3 sequences, approximately 25% of them singletons. Germline V gives CDR1 MGHRA, CDR2 YSYEKL. V was pared by 3 bases and J by 2 bases, with 11 bases between. The CDR3 totals 14 residues. The sequencing input was PBMCs. The chain links TRBV4-1 to TRBJ2-7; a possible D gene is TRBD1 (5 bases). The sequence was collected from a human donor in good health (CMV status not recorded). Some clones in this sample may be carry-over from other donors' samples. The CDR3 loop is CASSQWEQAYEQYF. CDR3 bases: TGCGCCAGCAGCCAGTGGGAACAGGCCTACGAGCAGTACTTC.